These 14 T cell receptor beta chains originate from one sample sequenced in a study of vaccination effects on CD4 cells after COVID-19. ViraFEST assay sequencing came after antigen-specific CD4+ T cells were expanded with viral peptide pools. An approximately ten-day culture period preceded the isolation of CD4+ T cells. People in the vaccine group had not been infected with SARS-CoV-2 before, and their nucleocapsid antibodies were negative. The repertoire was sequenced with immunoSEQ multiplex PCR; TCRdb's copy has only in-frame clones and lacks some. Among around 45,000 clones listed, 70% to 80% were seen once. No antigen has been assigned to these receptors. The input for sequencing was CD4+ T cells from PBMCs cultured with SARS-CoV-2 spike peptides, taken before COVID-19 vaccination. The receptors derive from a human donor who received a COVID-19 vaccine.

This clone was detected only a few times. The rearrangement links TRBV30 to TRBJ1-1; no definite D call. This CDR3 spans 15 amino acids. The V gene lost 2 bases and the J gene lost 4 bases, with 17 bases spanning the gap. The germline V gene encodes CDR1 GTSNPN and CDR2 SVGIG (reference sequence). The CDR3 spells CAWSLEVGRLTEAFF. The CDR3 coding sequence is TGTGCCTGGAGTCTGGAAGTGGGGAGACTCACTGAAGCTTTCTTT.

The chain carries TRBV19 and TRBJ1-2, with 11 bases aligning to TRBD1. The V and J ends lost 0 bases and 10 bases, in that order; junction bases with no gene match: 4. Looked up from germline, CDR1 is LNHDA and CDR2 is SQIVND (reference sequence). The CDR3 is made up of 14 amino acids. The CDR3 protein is CASSIEGTGGDYTF. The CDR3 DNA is TGTGCCAGTAGTATAGAAGGGACAGGGGGAGACTACACCTTC.

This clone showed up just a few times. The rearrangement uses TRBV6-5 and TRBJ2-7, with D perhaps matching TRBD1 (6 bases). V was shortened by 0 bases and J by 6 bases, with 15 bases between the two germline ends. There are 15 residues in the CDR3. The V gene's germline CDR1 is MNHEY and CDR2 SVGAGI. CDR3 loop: CASSYSRGKGVEQYV. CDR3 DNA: TGTGCCAGCAGTTACTCGAGGGGGAAAGGGGTCGAGCAGTACGTC.

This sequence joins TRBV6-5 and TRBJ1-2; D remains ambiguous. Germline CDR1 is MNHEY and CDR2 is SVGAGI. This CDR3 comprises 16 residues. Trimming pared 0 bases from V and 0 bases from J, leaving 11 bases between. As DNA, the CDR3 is TGTGCCAGCAGTTACTCTCCAGGTATAGCTAACTATGGCTACACCTTC. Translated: CASSYSPGIANYGYTF.

The CDR3 spells CASSARLAYEQYV. For the CDR3, the DNA is TGTGCCAGTAGTGCCCGCCTGGCTTACGAGCAGTACGTC. The genes are TRBV19 and TRBJ2-7; D gene unclear. The CDR3 contains 13 residues. Germline V gene data show CDR1 as LNHDA and CDR2 as SQIVND (reference sequence). V shed 5 bases and J shed 4 bases, with 12 bases lying between them.

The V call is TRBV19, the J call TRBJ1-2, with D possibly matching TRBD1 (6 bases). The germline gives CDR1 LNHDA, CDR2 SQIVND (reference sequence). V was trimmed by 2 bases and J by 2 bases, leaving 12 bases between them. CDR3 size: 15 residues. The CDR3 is CASSIWDTLNYGYTF. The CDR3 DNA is TGTGCCAGTAGTATATGGGACACTCTGAACTATGGCTACACCTTC.

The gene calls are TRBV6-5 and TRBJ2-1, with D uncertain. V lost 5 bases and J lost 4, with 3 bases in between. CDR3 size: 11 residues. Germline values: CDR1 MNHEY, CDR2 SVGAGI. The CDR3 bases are TGTGCCAGCAGTCAGTACAATGAGCAGTTCTTC. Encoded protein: CASSQYNEQFF.

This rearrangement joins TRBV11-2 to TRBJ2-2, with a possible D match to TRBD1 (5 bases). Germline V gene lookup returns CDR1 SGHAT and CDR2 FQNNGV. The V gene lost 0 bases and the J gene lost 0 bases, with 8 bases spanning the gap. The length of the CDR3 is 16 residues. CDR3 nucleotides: TGTGCCAGCAGCTTAGACAGGGTCGCGAACACCGGGGAGCTGTTTTTT. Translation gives CASSLDRVANTGELFF.

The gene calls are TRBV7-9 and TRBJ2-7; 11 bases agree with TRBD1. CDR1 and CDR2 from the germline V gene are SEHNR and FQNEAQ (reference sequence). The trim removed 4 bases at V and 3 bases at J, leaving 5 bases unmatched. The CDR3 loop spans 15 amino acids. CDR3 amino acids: CASSSGQGVFYEQYV. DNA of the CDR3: TGTGCCAGCAGCTCGGGACAGGGGGTGTTCTACGAGCAGTACGTC.

The CDR3 DNA sequence: TGTGCCTGGAGTTCAGGACCGCTCTTTAACTATGGCTACACCTTC. Its translation is CAWSSGPLFNYGYTF. This chain joins TRBV30 and TRBJ1-2; D is unresolved. CDR1 GTSNPN and CDR2 SVGIG come from the germline V gene (reference sequence). This CDR3 region has 15 residues. Trimming took off 2 bases at V and 1 base at J, with 14 bases between the two ends. The entire variable domain, with the rest obtained from reference TRBV30 and TRBJ1-2, is as follows: SQTIHQWPATLVQPVGSPLSLECTVEGTSNPNLYWYRQAAGRGLQLLFYSVGIGQISSEVPQNLSASRPQDRQFILSSKKLLLSDSGFYLCAWSSGPLFNYGYTFGSGTRLTVV.

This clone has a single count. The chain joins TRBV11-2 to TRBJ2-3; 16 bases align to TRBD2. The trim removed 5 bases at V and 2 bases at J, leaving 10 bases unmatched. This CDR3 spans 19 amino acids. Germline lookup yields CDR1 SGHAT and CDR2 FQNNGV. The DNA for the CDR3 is TGTGCCAGCAGCGTTACCCCGGGACTAGCGGGGGGGCCCACAGATACGCAGTATTTT. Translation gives CASSVTPGLAGGPTDTQYF.

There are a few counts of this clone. CDR3 amino acids: CASSQDPGKGRGYTF. As DNA, the CDR3 is TGTGCCAGCAGCCAAGATCCGGGTAAGGGGAGAGGCTACACCTTC. The rearrangement uses TRBV4-2 and TRBJ1-2; D possibly corresponds to TRBD1 (5 bases). The CDR3 covers 15 residues. The germline V gene encodes CDR1 LGHNA and CDR2 YNFKEQ. The V and J ends lost 0 bases and 8 bases respectively, with 16 bases between them.

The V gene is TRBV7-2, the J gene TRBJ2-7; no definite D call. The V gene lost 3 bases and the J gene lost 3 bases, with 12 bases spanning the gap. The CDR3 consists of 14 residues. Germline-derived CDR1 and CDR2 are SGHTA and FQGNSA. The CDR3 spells CASSFDWTSYEQYV. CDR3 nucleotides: TGTGCCAGCAGCTTCGACTGGACGAGCTACGAGCAGTACGTC.

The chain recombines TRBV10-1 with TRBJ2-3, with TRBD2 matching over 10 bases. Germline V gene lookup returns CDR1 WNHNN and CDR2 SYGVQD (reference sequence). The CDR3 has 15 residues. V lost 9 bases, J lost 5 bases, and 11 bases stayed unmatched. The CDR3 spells CASSSGGAGGDTQYF. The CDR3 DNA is TGCGCCAGTTCTAGCGGGGGCGCCGGTGGAGATACGCAGTATTTT.